This T cell receptor beta chain appears in the sequencing data of a study of regulatory T cells in long-lasting Graves disease. Described time point: persistent/refractory GD, antithyroid drugs over 5 years with positive TRAb. Isolated PBMC RNA provided the starting material for the TCR library. Into tubes containing EDTA, roughly 8.3 milliliters of peripheral blood were drawn. For TCR beta, libraries came from iRepertoire HTBI primers and Arm-PCR of CDR3 regions. TCRdb reprocessed the multiplex PCR reads with MiXCR, giving one entry per CDR3 protein. The repertoire holds 500,000 to 800,000 distinct CDR3 sequences, with roughly 30% as singletons. V lost 1 base to trimming and J lost 2 bases, with 8 bases between them. The V gene's germline CDR1 is SEHNR and CDR2 FQNEAQ (reference sequence). The CDR3 has 15 amino acids.

The chain recombines TRBV7-9 with TRBJ1-4; TRBD1 is a possible D gene (6 bases). The receptor was isolated from a female donor with Graves disease. Sample: peripheral blood mononuclear cells (PBMCs), taken when the disease was refractory, from a patient treated with antithyroid drugs. The CDR3: CASSLEGVTNEKLFF. CDR3 coding DNA: TGTGCCAGCAGCTTAGAGGGGGTCACTAATGAAAAACTGTTTTTT.